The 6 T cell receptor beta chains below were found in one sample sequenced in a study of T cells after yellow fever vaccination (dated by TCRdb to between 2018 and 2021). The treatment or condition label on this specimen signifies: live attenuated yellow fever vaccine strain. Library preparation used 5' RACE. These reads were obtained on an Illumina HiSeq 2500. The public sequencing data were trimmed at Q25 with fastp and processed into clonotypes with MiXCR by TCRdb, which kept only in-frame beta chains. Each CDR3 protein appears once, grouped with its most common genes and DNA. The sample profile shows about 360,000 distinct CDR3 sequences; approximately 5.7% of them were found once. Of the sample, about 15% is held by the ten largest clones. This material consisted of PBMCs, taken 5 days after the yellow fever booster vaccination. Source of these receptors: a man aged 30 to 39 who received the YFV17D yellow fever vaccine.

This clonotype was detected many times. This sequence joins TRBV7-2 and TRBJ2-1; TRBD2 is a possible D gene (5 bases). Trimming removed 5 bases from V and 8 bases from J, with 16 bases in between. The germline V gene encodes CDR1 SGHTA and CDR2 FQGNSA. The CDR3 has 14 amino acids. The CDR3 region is CASSAGLEVDEQFF. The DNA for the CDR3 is TGTGCCAGCAGCGCCGGACTGGAGGTCGATGAGCAGTTCTTC.

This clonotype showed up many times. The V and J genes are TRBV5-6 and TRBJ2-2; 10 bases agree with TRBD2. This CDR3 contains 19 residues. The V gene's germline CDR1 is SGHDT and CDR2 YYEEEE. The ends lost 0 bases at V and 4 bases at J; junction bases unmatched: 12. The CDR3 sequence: CASSLEVLAGGMITGELFF. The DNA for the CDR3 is TGTGCCAGCAGCTTGGAGGTTTTAGCGGGAGGAATGATCACCGGGGAGCTGTTTTTT.

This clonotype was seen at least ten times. The CDR3 nucleotides read TGTGCCAGCAGCTGGACAGGGGGCGGCGGGGAGCTGTTTTTT. It yields the protein CASSWTGGGGELFF. The rearrangement joins TRBV25-1 to TRBJ2-2, with TRBD1 identical over 11 bases. Per the germline V gene, CDR1 is MGHDK and CDR2 is SYGVNS. The CDR3 consists of 14 residues. Trimming at V came to 6 bases and at J to 7 bases, leaving 4 bases not matched to a gene.

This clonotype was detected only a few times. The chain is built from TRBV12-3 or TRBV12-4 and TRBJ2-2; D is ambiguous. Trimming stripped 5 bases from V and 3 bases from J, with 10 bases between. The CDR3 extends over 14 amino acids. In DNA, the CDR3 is TGTGCCAGCAGTCTACCCGGGCACACCGGGGAGCTGTTTTTT. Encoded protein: CASSLPGHTGELFF.

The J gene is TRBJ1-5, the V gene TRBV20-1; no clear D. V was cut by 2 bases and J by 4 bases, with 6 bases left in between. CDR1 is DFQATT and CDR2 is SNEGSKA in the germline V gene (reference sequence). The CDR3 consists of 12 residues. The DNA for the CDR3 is TGCAGTGCTAGACGGGAGAATCAGCCCCAGCATTTT. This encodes CSARRENQPQHF.

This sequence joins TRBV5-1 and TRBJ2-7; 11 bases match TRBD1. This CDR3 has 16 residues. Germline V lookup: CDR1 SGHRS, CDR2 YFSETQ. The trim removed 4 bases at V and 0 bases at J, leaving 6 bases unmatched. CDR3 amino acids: CASSASGQGVSYEQYF. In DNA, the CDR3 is TGCGCCAGCAGCGCCTCGGGACAGGGGGTCTCCTACGAGCAGTACTTC.